This is a list of T cell receptor beta chains from one sample in a study of T-cell memory formation after mild COVID-19. In TCRdb, the 5' RACE reads were re-called with MiXCR into one record per CDR3 protein. The sample consists of about 170,000 distinct CDR3 sequences, about an eighth of them appearing once. The sequencing input was PBMCs or a T cell subset sorted from them (not recorded which). The receptors were gathered from a man aged 18 to 35 who had mild COVID-19 (a few samples of this study predate the infection). Cell type and time point are not known. Both conserved end residues are part of each CDR3. The D gene is left open where the match is weak. For some rows the clone size is stated as once, few or many, or as a class when expanded; others skip it.

- | TRBJ1-2 | TRBV12-3/TRBV12-4 | few | TGTGCCAGCAGTTTCAGGGAGGTTGGCTACACCTTC | CASSFREVGYTF
- | TRBJ1-1 | TRBV7-8 | - | TGTGCCAGCAGCTTAGTATCCAGGGGGAACACTGAAGCTTTCTTT | CASSLVSRGNTEAFF
TRBD2 | TRBJ2-3 | TRBV7-3 | - | TGTGCCAGCAGCCCTGGGACTAGCGTAGATACGCAGTATTTT | CASSPGTSVDTQYF
- | TRBJ2-2 | TRBV6-6 | - | TGTGCCAGCAGTCACGGGACAATCAACACCGGGGAGCTGTTTTTT | CASSHGTINTGELFF
TRBD2 | TRBJ2-3 | TRBV9 | few | TGTGCCAGCAGCGAATATAGGACTAGCGGGGGAACAGATACGCAGTATTTT | CASSEYRTSGGTDTQYF
- | TRBJ1-2 | TRBV2 | few | TGTGCCAGCAGTGAAAATAGGCGGGATGACCTTAACTATGGCTACACCTTC | CASSENRRDDLNYGYTF
- | TRBJ1-5 | TRBV28 | few | TGTGCCAGCACCCACGGGGGTCAGCCCCAGCATTTT | CASTHGGQPQHF
- | TRBJ1-1 | TRBV7-9 | - | TGTGCCAGCAGCTTTTCCGGTAGTCACACTGAAGCTTTCTTT | CASSFSGSHTEAFF
- | TRBJ1-5 | TRBV5-6 | - | TGTGCCAGCAGCTTCCTGCGCAGGCAGCCCCAGCATTTT | CASSFLRRQPQHF
- | TRBJ1-1 | TRBV28 | many | TGTGCCAGCAGTCTACAAAATACTGAAGCTTTCTTT | CASSLQNTEAFF
TRBD1 | TRBJ1-1 | TRBV4-3 | once | TGCGCCAGCAGCCACGGGACAGCCAGGACTGAAGCTTTCTTT | CASSHGTARTEAFF
- | TRBJ1-1 | TRBV6-6 | few | TGTGCCAGCAGTTCGGGTCAGGACACTGAAGCTTTCTTT | CASSSGQDTEAFF
- | TRBJ2-2 | TRBV7-2 | many | TGTGCCAGCAGCTCCCCCCGACAGCGGACCGGGGAGCTGTTTTTT | CASSSPRQRTGELFF
TRBD1 | TRBJ2-1 | TRBV5-1 | - | TGCGCCAGCAGCATACCGGGACAGGGGTGGAATGAGCAGTTCTTC | CASSIPGQGWNEQFF
TRBD2 | TRBJ2-7 | TRBV19 | few | TGTGCCAGTAGCCCCGTGGCGGGGGGGCGCCACGAGCAGTACTTC | CASSPVAGGRHEQYF
TRBD1 | TRBJ2-3 | TRBV5-1 | - | TGCGCCAGCAGCTACGGACAGGGGGGCAGTTTGGGAGATACGCAGTATTTT | CASSYGQGGSLGDTQYF
TRBD2 | TRBJ2-7 | TRBV6-2/TRBV6-3 | - | TGTGCCAGCAGTTACCCGACGAGCGGGGGGTACCGTCGACAGACCTACGAGCAGTACTTC | CASSYPTSGGYRRQTYEQYF
- | TRBJ1-1 | TRBV7-6 | - | TGTGCCAGCAGCTTACACAGCAGCGAAGCTTTCTTT | CASSLHSSEAFF
- | TRBJ2-4 | TRBV10-2 | - | TGCGCCAGCAGTGAGGGGGGTGGGAACATTCAGTACTTC | CASSEGGGNIQYF
- | TRBJ2-5 | TRBV7-2 | - | TGTGCCAGCAGCCCCCCAGAGACCCAGTACTTC | CASSPPETQYF
- | TRBJ2-1 | TRBV3-1 | few | TGTGCCAGCAGCCAATTCCTGGGAGTCGAGCAGTTCTTC | CASSQFLGVEQFF
- | TRBJ1-1 | TRBV20-1 | few | TGCAGTGCTAGACAGCCGAACACTGAAGCTTTCTTT | CSARQPNTEAFF
TRBD2 | TRBJ2-3 | TRBV2 | few | TGTGCCAGCAGAGCCTCTAGCGGGGTGACAGATACGCAGTATTTT | CASRASSGVTDTQYF
TRBD1 | TRBJ2-2 | TRBV2 | - | TGTGCCAGCAGTGAGGACAGGGGCACCGGGGAGCTGTTTTTT | CASSEDRGTGELFF
TRBD2 | TRBJ2-7 | TRBV4-1 | few | TGCGCCAGCAGCCAAGCCCTCAGCGGGGGCCGGTCCACCTCCTACGAGCAGTACTTC | CASSQALSGGRSTSYEQYF
TRBD2 | TRBJ2-1 | TRBV6-5 | many | TGTGCCAGCAGTAGACTAGCGGGCAATGAGCAGTTCTTC | CASSRLAGNEQFF
TRBD1 | TRBJ2-5 | TRBV7-2 | few | TGTGCCAGCAGCTCCCGACAGGGGGAAGAGACCCAGTACTTC | CASSSRQGEETQYF
TRBD2 | TRBJ2-3 | TRBV6-5 | - | TGTGCCAGCAGTACCCGGGAGCGGGGGGCTAGCACAGATACGCAGTATTTT | CASSTRERGASTDTQYF
- | TRBJ1-3 | TRBV5-1 | few | TGCGCCAGCAGCTTGAGGGTCGGTTCGGCGGGAGGAAACACCATATATTTT | CASSLRVGSAGGNTIYF
TRBD1 | TRBJ1-2 | TRBV20-1 | - | TGCAGTGCTGACCCGGGACAGGGACTCGACTATGGCTACACCTTC | CSADPGQGLDYGYTF
TRBD1 | TRBJ2-2 | TRBV5-1 | few | TGCGCCAGCAGCCTCCTTAAACAGGGGACCGGGGAGCTGTTTTTT | CASSLLKQGTGELFF
- | TRBJ1-2 | TRBV18 | few | TGTGCCAGCTCACCATCGACAGGTTATAACTATGGCTACACCTTC | CASSPSTGYNYGYTF
- | TRBJ2-7 | TRBV3-1 | - | TGTGCCAGCAGCCACCCACAGGGCCGCTCCTACGAGCAGTACTTC | CASSHPQGRSYEQYF
- | TRBJ2-6 | TRBV7-9 | - | TGTGCCAGCGGGAGCCGGGGGGCCAACGTCCTGACTTTC | CASGSRGANVLTF
TRBD2 | TRBJ2-7 | TRBV5-1 | - | TGCGCCAGCAGCTTGGATCTAGCGGGGGAGCAGTACTTC | CASSLDLAGEQYF
TRBD2 | TRBJ2-5 | TRBV5-1 | - | TGCGCCAGCCTCCGGGGAGCGGGGGTTAGGGAGACCCAGTACTTC | CASLRGAGVRETQYF
- | TRBJ2-3 | TRBV10-2 | - | TGCGCCAGCAGTGAGCAGGGTCAAGATACGCAGTATTTT | CASSEQGQDTQYF
TRBD1 | TRBJ2-2 | TRBV18 | - | TGTGCCAGCTCACCACCTTCCCAGGGGGCCACCGGGGAGCTGTTTTTT | CASSPPSQGATGELFF
- | TRBJ1-5 | TRBV2 | - | TGTGCCAGCAGTGACAGGACCCGAGAGGTCCAGCCCCAGCATTTT | CASSDRTREVQPQHF
- | TRBJ1-2 | TRBV6-5 | many | TGTGCCAGCAGTTCCACCGGGGACCGCGGCTACACCTTC | CASSSTGDRGYTF
- | TRBJ1-1 | TRBV29-1 | - | TGCAGCGTTGAGCGGGCCTACACTGAAGCTTTCTTT | CSVERAYTEAFF
- | TRBJ1-2 | TRBV4-3 | - | TGCGCCAGCAGCCAAGAACACAAGTACGGTTATGGCTACACCTTC | CASSQEHKYGYGYTF
- | TRBJ2-1 | TRBV7-9 | - | TGTGCCAGCAGCTTTCATAGCAGGGACAATGAGCAGTTCTTC | CASSFHSRDNEQFF
- | TRBJ2-6 | TRBV11-3 | few | TGTGCCAGCAGCCCAGGGGGGATTGGGGCCAACGTCCTGACTTTC | CASSPGGIGANVLTF
TRBD1 | TRBJ1-6 | TRBV6-5 | few | TGTGCCAGCAGGAAGGGGACAGCGAAACGTAAAAATTCACCCCTCCACTTT | CASRKGTAKRKNSPLHF
- | TRBJ2-2 | TRBV9 | many | TGTGCCAGCAGCGTAGTGGGGTCCGGGGAGCTGTTTTTT | CASSVVGSGELFF
TRBD1 | TRBJ1-2 | TRBV7-2 | few | TGTGCCAGCAGCTCCCGCGGGGGGCCGGGACAGGGACTCCATGGCTACACCTTC | CASSSRGGPGQGLHGYTF
- | TRBJ1-2 | TRBV5-5 | - | TGTGCCAGCAGCTTCCAGTCCCCGGGCTACACCTTC | CASSFQSPGYTF
TRBD2 | TRBJ2-7 | TRBV5-1 | few | TGCGCCAGCAGCACCGGGACTAGCGGGGGGTACGAGCAGTACTTC | CASSTGTSGGYEQYF
- | TRBJ2-1 | TRBV12-3/TRBV12-4 | many | TGTGCCAGCAGTTTAGAGACTCCTGGGAATGAGCAGTTCTTC | CASSLETPGNEQFF
TRBD1 | TRBJ2-5 | TRBV7-2 | few | TGTGCCAGCAGCCCAGGGACAGGGCCAGAGACCCAGTACTTC | CASSPGTGPETQYF
- | TRBJ2-5 | TRBV20-1 | few | TGCAGTGCTAGTGGGACAAAACAGACCCAGTACTTC | CSASGTKQTQYF
TRBD2 | TRBJ2-5 | TRBV12-3/TRBV12-4 | few | TGTGCCAGCAGCCACCCTGCGGGGGTTCTCGGAGAGACCCAGTACTTC | CASSHPAGVLGETQYF
TRBD1 | TRBJ2-7 | TRBV7-9 | many | TGTGCCAGCAGCGCAACAGGGGGCGCACGGGACTTC | CASSATGGARDF
- | TRBJ2-3 | TRBV12-3/TRBV12-4 | - | TGTGCCAGCAGTTGGGGTCTGGCAGATACGCAGTATTTT | CASSWGLADTQYF
- | TRBJ2-3 | TRBV3-1 | few | TGTGCCAGCAGCCAAGCGGGAGGCACAGATACGCAGTATTTT | CASSQAGGTDTQYF
- | TRBJ2-3 | TRBV5-1 | - | TGCGCCAGCAGCTTGGCGGGGGCCGGAGATACGCAGTATTTT | CASSLAGAGDTQYF